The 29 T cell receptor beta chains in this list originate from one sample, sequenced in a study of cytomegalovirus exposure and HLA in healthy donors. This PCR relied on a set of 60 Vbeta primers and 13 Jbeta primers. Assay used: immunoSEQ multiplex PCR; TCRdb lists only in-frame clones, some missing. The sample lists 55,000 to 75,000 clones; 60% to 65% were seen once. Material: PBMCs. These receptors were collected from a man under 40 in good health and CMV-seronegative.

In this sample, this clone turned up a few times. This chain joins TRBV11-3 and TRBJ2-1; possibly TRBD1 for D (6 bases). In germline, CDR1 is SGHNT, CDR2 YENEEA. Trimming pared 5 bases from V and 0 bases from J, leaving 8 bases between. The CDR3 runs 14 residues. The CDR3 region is CASSTGSSYNEQFF. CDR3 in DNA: TGTGCCAGCAGCACAGGGAGCTCCTACAATGAGCAGTTCTTC.

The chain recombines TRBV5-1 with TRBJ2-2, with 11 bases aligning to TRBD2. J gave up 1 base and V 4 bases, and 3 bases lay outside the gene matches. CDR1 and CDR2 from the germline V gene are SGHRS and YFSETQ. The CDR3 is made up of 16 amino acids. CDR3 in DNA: TGCGCCAGCAGCCTAACTAGCGGGGGGAACACCGGGGAGCTGTTTTTT. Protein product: CASSLTSGGNTGELFF.

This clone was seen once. The CDR3 DNA sequence: TGTGCCAGCAGCTTGGGTGGGACAGGGGGGGCTGAGCAGTTCTTC. It encodes CASSLGGTGGAEQFF. This sequence joins TRBV5-4 and TRBJ2-1, with 11 bases that match TRBD1. The CDR3 has 15 amino acids. Germline CDR1 reads SGHNT; CDR2 reads YYREEE (reference sequence). After removal of 0 bases from V and 9 bases from J, the junction contained 5 bases not matched to a gene.

The CDR3 coding sequence is TGTGCCAGCGGACTAGCGGGAGAAAGTTCCTACGAGCAGTACTTC. Residues: CASGLAGESSYEQYF. This sequence joins TRBV6-5 and TRBJ2-7; 13 bases map to TRBD2. This CDR3 region has 15 residues. The V gene end was trimmed by 8 bases and the J gene end by 1 base; junction bases not matched to a gene: 5. Germline V gene sequence: CDR1 MNHEY, CDR2 SVGAGI.

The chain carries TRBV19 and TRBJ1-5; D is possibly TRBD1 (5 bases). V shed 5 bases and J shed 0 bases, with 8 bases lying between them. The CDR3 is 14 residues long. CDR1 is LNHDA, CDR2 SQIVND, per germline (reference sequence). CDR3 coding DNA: TGTGCCAGTAGTGAGACAGATAGCAATCAGCCCCAGCATTTT. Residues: CASSETDSNQPQHF. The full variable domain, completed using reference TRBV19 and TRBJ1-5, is DGGITQSPKYLFRKEGQNVTLSCEQNLNHDAMYWYRQDPGQGLRLIYYSQIVNDFQKGDIAEGYSVSREKKESFPLTVTSAQKNPTAFYLCASSETDSNQPQHFGDGTRLSIL.

CDR3 DNA sequence: TGTGCCTGGAGGGCGGGACAGATCCCCGGGGAGCTGTTTTTT. Translating gives CAWRAGQIPGELFF. The chain links TRBV30 to TRBJ2-2; perhaps TRBD1 as D (7 bases). V dropped 3 bases and J dropped 6 bases, with 14 bases sitting between them. Per germline, CDR1 GTSNPN and CDR2 SVGIG (reference sequence). There are 14 residues in the CDR3.

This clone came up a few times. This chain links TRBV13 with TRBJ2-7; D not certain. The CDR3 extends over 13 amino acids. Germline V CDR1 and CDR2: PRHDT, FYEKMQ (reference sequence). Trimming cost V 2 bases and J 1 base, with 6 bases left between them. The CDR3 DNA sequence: TGTGCCAGCAGCTTACCAGAATCCTACGAGCAGTACTTC. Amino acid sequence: CASSLPESYEQYF.

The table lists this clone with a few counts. The CDR3 is CSARSGANVLTF. The CDR3 nucleotides are TGCAGCGCTAGATCTGGGGCCAACGTCCTGACTTTC. The V and J genes are TRBV29-1 and TRBJ2-6, with D unclear. The V end was cut by 7 bases, the J end by 1 base, with 5 bases between. CDR1 is SQVTM and CDR2 is ANQGSEA in the germline V gene. The CDR3 has 12 amino acids. Variable domain in full (rest from reference TRBV29-1 and TRBJ2-6): SAVISQKPSRDICQRGTSLTIQCQVDSQVTMMFWYRQQPGQSLTLIATANQGSEATYESGFVIDKFPISRPNLTFSTLTVSNMSPEDSSIYLCSARSGANVLTFGAGSRLTVL.

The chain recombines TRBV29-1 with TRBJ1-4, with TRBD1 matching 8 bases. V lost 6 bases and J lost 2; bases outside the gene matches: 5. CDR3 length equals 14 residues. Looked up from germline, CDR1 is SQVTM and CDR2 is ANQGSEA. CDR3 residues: CSVQRTGTNEKLFF. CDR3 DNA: TGCAGCGTGCAGCGGACAGGGACTAATGAAAAACTGTTTTTT.

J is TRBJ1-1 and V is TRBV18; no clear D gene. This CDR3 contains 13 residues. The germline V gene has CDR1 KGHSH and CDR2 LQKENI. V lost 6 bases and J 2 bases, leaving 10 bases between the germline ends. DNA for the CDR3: TGTGCCAGCTCCCGCGGTGGAAACACTGAAGCTTTCTTT. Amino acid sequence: CASSRGGNTEAFF.

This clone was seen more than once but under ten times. This chain's CDR3 is CASSGRESEKLFF. Written as DNA, the CDR3 is TGTGCCAGCAGCGGCCGGGAGAGCGAAAAACTGTTTTTT. The chain recombines TRBV9 with TRBJ1-4; D remains ambiguous. This CDR3 comprises 13 residues. In germline, CDR1 is SGDLS, CDR2 YYNGEE. Trimming took off 3 bases at V and 8 bases at J, with 11 bases between the two ends.

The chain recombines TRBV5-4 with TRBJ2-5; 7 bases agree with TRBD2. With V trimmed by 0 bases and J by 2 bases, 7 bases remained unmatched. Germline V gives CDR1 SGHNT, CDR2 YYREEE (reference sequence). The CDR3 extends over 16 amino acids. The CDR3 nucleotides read TGTGCCAGCAGCTTGGACTCGGGGGGAAATCAAGAGACCCAGTACTTC. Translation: CASSLDSGGNQETQYF.

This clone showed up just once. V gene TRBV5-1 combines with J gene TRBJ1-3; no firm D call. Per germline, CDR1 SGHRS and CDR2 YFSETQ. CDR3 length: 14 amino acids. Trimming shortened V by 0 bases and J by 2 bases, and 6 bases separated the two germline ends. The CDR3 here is CASSLDRTGNTIYF. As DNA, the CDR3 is TGCGCCAGCAGCTTGGACAGAACTGGAAACACCATATATTTT.

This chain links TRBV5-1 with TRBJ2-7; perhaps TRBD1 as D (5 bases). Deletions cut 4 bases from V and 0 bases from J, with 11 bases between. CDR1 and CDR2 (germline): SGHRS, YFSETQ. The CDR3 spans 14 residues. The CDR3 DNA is TGCGCCAGCAGCCTCCTGACAGACTCCTACGAGCAGTACTTC. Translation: CASSLLTDSYEQYF.

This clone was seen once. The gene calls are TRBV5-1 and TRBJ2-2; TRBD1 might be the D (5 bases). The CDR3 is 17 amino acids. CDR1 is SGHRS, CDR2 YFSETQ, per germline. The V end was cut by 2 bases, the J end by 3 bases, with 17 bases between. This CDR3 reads CASSFPQGNLDTGELFF. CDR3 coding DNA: TGCGCCAGCAGCTTCCCCCAGGGAAATTTGGACACCGGGGAGCTGTTTTTT.

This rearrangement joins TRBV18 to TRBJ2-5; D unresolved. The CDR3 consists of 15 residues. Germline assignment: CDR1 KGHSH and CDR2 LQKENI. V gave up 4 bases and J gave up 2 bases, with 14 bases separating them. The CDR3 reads CASSLLSGSQETQYF. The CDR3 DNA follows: TGTGCCAGCTCACTTCTTTCTGGCAGTCAAGAGACCCAGTACTTC. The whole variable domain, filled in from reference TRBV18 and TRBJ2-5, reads NAGVMQNPRHLVRRRGQEARLRCSPMKGHSHVYWYRQLPEEGLKFMVYLQKENIIDESGMPKERFSAEFPKEGPSILRIQQVVRGDSAAYFCASSLLSGSQETQYFGPGTRLLVL.

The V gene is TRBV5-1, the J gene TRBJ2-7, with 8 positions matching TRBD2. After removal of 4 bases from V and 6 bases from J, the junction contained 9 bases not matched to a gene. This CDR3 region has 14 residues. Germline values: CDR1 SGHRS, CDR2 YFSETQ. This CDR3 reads CASSQALAELEQYF. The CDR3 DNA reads TGCGCCAGCAGCCAGGCACTAGCGGAGCTCGAGCAGTACTTC.

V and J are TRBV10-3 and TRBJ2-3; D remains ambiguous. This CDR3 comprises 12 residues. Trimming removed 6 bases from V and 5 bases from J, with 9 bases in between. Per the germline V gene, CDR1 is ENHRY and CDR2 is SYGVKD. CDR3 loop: CAISLSVDTQYF. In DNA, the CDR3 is TGTGCCATCAGCCTTAGTGTAGATACGCAGTATTTT.

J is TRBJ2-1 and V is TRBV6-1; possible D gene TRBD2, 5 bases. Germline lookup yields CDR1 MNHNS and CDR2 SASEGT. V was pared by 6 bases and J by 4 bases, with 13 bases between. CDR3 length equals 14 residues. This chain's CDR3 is CASSGLQLYNEQFF. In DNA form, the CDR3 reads TGTGCCAGCAGCGGACTCCAACTTTACAATGAGCAGTTCTTC.

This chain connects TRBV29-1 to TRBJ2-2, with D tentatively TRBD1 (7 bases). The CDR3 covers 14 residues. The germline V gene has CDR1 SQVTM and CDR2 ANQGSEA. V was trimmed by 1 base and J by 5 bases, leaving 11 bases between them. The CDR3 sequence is CSVEGAGGTGELFF. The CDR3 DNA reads TGCAGCGTTGAAGGGGCAGGGGGGACCGGGGAGCTGTTTTTT.

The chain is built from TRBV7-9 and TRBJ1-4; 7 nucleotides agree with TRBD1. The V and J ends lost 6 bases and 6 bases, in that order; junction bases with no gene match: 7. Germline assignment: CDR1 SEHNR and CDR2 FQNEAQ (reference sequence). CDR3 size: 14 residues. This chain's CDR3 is CASRADRADEKLFF. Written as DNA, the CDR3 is TGTGCCAGCAGAGCAGACAGGGCGGATGAAAAACTGTTTTTT.

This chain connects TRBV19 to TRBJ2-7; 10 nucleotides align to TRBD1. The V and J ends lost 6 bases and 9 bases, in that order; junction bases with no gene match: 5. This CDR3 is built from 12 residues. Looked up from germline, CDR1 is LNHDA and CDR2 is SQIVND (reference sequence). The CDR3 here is CASRKDRGMQYF. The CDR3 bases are TGTGCCAGTAGGAAGGACAGGGGGATGCAGTACTTC.

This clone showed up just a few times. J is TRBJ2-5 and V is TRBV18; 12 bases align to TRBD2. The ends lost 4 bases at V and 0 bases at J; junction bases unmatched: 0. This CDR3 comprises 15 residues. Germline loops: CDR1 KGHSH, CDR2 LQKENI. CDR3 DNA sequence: TGTGCCAGCTCACGGACTAGCGGGGACCAAGAGACCCAGTACTTC. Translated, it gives CASSRTSGDQETQYF.

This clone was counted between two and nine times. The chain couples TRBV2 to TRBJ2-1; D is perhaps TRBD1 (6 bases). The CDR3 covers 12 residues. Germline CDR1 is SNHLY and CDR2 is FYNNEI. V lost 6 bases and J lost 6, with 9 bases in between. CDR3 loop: CASRGAGNEQFF. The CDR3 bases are TGTGCCAGCAGGGGGGCGGGCAATGAGCAGTTCTTC.

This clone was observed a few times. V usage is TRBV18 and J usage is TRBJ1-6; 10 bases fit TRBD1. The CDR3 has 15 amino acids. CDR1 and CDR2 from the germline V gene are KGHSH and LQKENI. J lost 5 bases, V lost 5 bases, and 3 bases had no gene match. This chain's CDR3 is CASSVGQGDNSPLHF. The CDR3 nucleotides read TGTGCCAGCTCAGTCGGACAGGGGGATAATTCACCCCTCCACTTT.

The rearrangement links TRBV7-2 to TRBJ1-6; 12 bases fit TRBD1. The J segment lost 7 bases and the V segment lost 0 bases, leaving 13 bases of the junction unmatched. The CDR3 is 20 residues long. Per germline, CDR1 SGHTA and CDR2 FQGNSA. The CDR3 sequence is CASSLASGTGGKLRNSPLHF. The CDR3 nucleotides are TGTGCCAGCAGCTTAGCGTCTGGGACAGGGGGCAAGTTGAGAAATTCACCCCTCCACTTT. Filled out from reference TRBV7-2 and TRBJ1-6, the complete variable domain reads GAGVSQSPSNKVTEKGKDVELRCDPISGHTALYWYRQSLGQGLEFLIYFQGNSAPDKSGLPSDRFSAERTGGSVSTLTIQRTQQEDSAVYLCASSLASGTGGKLRNSPLHFGNGTRLTVT.

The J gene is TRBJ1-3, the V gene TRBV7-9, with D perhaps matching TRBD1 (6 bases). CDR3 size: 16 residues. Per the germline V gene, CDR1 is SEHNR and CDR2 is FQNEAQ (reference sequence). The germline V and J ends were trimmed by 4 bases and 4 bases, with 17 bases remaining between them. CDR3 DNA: TGTGCCAGCAGCTCCGATAGGGGGTTCTCGGGAAACACCATATATTTT. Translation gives CASSSDRGFSGNTIYF.

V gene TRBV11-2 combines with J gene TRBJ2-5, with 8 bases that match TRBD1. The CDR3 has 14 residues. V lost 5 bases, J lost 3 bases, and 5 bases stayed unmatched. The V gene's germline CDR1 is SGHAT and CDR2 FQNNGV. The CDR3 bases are TGTGCCAGCAGCGACAACAGGGGGAAAGAGACCCAGTACTTC. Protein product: CASSDNRGKETQYF.

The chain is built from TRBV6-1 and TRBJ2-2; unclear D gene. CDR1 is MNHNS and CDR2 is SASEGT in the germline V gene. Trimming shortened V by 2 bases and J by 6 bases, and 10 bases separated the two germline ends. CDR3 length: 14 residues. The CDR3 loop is CASSELFSAGELFF. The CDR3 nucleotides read TGTGCCAGCAGTGAACTCTTTTCGGCCGGGGAGCTGTTTTTT.